The clone carrying this TCR beta chain came up a few times. The TCR alpha and TCR beta cDNA libraries, bearing sample barcodes and UMIs, were generated by 5'RACE using constant-segment primers. TCRdb ran MiXCR on the 5' RACE reads and lists one entry per CDR3 protein. The table records hundreds of thousands of distinct CDR3 sequences, around 15% of them present only once. The germline V gene encodes CDR1 SGHRS and CDR2 YFSETQ. The CDR3 spans 18 residues. The trim removed 0 bases at V and 0 bases at J, leaving 5 bases unmatched. The sample originates from a study of T-cell memory formation after mild COVID-19.

This receptor was obtained from a man aged 18 to 29 who had mild COVID-19 (a few samples of this study predate the infection). Cell type and time point are not known. The sample comprised PBMCs or a T cell subset sorted from them (not recorded which). This chain connects TRBV5-1 to TRBJ2-1; the match to TRBD2 covers 11 bases. CDR3 sequence (DNA): TGCGCCAGCAGCTTGGTGCTAGCGGGGGGAGACTCCTACAATGAGCAGTTCTTC. Residues: CASSLVLAGGDSYNEQFF.